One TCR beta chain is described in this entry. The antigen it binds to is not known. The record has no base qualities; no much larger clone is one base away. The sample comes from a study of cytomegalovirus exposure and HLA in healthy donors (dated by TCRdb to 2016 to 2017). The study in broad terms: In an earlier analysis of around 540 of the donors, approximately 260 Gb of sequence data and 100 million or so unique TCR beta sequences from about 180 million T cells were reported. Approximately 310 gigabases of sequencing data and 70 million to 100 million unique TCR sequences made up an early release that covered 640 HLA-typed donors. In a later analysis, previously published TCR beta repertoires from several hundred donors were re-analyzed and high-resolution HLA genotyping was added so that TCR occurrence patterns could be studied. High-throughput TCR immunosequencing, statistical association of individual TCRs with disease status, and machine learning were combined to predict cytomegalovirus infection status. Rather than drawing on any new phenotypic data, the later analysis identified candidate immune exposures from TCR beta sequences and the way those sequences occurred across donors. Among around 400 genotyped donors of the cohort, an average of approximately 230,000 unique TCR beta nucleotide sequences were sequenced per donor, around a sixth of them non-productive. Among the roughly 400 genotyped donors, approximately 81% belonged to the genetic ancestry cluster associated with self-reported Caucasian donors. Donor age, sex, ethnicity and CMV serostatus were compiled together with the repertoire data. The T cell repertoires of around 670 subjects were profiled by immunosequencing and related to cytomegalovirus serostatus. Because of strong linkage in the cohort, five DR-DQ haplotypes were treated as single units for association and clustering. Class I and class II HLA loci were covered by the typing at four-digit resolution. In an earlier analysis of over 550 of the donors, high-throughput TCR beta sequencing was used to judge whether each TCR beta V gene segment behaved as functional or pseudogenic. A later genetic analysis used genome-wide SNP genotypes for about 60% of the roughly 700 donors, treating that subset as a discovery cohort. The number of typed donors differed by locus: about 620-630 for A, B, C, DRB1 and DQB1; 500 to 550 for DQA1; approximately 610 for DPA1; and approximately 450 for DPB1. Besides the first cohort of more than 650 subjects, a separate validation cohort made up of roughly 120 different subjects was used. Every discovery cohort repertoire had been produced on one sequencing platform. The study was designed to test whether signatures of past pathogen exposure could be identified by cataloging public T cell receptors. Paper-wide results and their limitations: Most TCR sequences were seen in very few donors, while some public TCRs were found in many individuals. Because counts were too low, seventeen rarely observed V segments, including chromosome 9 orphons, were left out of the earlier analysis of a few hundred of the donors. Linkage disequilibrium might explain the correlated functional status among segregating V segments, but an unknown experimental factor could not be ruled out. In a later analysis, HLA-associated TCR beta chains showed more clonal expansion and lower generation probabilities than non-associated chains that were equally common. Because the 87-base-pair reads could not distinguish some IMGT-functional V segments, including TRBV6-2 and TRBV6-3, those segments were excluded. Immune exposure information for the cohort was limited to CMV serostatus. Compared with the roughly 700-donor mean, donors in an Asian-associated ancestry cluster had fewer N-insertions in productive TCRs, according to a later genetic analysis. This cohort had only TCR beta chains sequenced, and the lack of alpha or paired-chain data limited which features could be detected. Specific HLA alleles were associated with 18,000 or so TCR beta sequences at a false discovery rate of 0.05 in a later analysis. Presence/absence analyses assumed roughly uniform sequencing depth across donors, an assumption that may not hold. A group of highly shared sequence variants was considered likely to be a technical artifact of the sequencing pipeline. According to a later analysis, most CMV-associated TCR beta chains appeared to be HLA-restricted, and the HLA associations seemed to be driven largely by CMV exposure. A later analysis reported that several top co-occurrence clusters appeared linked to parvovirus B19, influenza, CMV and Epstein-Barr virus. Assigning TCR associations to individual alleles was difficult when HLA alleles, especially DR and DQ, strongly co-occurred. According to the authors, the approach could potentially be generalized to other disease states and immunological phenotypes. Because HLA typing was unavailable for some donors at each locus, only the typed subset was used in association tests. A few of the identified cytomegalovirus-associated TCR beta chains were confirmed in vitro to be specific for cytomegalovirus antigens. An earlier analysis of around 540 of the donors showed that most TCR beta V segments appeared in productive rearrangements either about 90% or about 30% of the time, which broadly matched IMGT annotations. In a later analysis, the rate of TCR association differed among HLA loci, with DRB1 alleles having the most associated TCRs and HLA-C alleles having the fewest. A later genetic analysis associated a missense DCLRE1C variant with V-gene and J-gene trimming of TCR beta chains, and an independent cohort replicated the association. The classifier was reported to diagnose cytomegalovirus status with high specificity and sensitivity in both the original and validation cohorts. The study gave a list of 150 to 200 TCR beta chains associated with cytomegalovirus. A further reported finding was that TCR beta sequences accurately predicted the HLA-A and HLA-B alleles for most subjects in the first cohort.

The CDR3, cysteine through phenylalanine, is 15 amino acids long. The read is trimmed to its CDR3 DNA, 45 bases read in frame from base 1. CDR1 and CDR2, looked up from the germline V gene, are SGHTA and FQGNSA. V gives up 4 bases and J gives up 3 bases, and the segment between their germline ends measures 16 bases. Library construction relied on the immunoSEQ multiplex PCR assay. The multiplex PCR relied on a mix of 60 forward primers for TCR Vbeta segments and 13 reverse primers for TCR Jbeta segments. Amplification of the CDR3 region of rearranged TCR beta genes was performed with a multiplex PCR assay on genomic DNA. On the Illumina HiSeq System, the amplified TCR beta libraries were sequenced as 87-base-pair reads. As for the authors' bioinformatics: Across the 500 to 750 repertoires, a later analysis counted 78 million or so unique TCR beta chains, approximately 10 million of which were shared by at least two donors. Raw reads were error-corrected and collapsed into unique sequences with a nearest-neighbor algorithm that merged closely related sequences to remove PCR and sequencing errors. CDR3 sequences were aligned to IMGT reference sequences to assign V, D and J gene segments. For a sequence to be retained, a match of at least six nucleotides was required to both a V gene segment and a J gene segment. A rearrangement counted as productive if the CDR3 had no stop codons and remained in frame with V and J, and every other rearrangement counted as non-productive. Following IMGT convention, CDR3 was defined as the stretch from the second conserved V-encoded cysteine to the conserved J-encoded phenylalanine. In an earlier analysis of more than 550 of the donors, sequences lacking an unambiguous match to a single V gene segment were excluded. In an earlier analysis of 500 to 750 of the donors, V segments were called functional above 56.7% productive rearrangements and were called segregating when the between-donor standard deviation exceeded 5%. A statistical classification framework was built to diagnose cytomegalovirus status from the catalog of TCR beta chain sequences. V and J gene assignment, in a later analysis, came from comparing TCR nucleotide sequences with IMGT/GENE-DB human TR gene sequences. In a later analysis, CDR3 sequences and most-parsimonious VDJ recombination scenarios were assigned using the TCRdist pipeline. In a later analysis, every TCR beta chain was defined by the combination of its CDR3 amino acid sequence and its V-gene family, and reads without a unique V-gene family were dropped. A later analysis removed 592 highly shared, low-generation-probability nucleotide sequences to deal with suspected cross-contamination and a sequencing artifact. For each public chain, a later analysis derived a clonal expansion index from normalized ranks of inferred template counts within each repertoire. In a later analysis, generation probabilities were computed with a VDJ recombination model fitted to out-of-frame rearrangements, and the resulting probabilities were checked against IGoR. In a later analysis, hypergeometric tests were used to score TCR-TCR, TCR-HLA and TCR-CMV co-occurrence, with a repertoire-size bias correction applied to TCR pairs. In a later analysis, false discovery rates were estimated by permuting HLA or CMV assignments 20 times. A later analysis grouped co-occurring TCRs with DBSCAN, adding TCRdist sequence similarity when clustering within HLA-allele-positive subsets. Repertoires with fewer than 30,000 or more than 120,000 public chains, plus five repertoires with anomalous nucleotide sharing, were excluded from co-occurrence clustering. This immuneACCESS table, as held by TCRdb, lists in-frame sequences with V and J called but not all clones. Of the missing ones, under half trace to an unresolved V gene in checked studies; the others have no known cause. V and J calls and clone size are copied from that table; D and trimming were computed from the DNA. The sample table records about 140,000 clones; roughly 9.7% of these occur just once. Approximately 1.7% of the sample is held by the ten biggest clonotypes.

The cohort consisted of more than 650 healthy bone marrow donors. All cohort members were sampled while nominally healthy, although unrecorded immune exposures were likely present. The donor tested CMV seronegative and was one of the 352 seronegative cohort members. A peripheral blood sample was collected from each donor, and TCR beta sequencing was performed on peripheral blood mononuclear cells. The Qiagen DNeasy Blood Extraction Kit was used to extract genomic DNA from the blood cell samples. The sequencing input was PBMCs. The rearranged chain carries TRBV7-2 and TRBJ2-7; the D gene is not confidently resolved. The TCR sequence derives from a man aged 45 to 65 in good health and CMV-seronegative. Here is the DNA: TGTGCCAGCAGCTCCACCCCGGGTCCCAACTACGAGCAGTACTTC. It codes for CASSSTPGPNYEQYF.